This T cell receptor (beta chain) was profiled in a study of T cell changes during pregnancy in multiple sclerosis. Germline V gene sequence: CDR1 MRHNA, CDR2 SNTAGT. The CDR3 loop spans 15 amino acids. V was cut by 0 bases and J by 4 bases, with 12 bases left in between. Profiling relied on immunoSEQ multiplex PCR, and the TCRdb table lists in-frame clones only, not all of them. The sample carries some 60,000 clones, roughly nine tenths recorded once. The chain uses TRBV6-4 and TRBJ1-1, with D perhaps matching TRBD1 (5 bases). This receptor was taken from a female donor with multiple sclerosis, enrolled in a pregnancy study. This material consisted of peripheral blood, taken before pregnancy. The CDR3 DNA is TGTGCCAGCAGTGACTCGGACGGGGGGGGCACTGAAGCTTTCTTT. Translated: CASSDSDGGGTEAFF.